The present TCR beta chain was sequenced within a study of naive and memory T cell subsets. Study-wide points: In naive cells, over 90% of TCR sequences were seen only once.

About this clonotype itself: The target antigen is unknown.

Two oligonucleotides, mixed equimolar, formed the beta constant-region primer covering TRBC1 and TRBC2. Ligated cDNA was amplified by four rounds of PCR with nested alpha and beta constant-region primers and SP2. A 12-nucleotide UMI and the SP2 primer were added to the cDNA 3' end by oligonucleotide ligation. TCRdb ran MiXCR on the UMI-ligation and nested PCR reads and lists one entry per CDR3 protein. The sample has 95,000 to 150,000 distinct CDR3 sequences, approximately 37% seen once. Germline loops: CDR1 SSHAT, CDR2 FNYEAQ (reference sequence). This CDR3 comprises 13 residues. V lost 5 bases, J lost 2 bases, and 2 bases stayed unmatched.

The sequence came from a human donor in good health. The specimen was central memory CD4+ T cells from blood. This chain uses TRBV7-7 with TRBJ2-5; TRBD2 agrees at 7 bases. This CDR3 is CASSSGNQETQYF. DNA of the CDR3: TGTGCCAGCAGCAGCGGGAATCAAGAGACCCAGTACTTC.